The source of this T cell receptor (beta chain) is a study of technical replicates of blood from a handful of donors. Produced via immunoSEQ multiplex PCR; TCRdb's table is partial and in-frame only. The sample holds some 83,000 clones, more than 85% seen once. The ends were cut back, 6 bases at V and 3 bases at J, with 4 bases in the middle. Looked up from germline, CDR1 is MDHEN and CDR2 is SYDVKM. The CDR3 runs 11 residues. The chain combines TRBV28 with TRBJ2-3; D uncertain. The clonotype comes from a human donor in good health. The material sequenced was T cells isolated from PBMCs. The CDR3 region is CASSRTDTQYF. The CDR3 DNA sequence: TGTGCCAGCAGCCGTACAGATACGCAGTATTTT.